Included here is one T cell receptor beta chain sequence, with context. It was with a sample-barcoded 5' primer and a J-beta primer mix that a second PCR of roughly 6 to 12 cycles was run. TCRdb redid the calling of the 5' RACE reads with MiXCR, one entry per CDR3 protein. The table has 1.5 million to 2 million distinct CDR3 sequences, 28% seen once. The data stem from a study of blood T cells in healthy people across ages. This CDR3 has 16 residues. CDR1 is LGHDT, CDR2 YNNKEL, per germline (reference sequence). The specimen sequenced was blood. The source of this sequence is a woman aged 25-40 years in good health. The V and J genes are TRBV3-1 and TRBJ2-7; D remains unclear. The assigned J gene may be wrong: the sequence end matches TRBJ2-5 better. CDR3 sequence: CASSQEGWETLKTQYF. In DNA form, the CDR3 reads TGTGCCAGCAGCCAAGAAGGGTGGGAAACCTTAAAGACCCAGTACTTC.